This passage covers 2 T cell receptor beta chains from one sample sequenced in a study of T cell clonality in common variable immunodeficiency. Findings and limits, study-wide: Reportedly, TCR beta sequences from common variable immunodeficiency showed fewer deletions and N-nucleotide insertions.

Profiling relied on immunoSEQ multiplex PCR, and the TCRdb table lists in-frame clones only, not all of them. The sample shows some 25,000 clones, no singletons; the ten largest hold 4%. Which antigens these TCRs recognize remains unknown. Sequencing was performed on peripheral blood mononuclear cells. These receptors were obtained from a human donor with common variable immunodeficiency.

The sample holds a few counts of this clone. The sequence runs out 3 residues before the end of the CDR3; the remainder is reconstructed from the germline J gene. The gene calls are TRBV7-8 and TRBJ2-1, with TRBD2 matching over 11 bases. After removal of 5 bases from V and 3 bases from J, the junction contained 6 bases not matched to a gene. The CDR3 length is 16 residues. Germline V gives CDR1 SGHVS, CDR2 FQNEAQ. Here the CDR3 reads CASSPALAGGYNEQFF. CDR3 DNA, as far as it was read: TGTGCCAGCAGCCCCGCGCTAGCGGGAGGCTACAATGAG.

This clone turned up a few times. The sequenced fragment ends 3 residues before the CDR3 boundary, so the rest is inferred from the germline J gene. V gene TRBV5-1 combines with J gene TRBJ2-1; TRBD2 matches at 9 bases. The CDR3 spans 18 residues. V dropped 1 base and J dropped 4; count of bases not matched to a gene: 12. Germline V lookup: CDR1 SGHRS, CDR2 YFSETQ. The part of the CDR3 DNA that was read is TGCGCCAGCAGCTTGAATTCCTGGGCTAGCGGGGCTTACAATGAG. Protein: CASSLNSWASGAYNE. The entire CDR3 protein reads CASSLNSWASGAYNEQFF.